Below, 6 T cell receptor beta chains from the same sample are listed, as sequenced in a study of cytomegalovirus exposure and HLA in healthy donors. TCRdb's table, derived via immunoSEQ multiplex PCR, lists solely in-frame clones and lacks some. Of some 56,000 clones in the sample, approximately 92% were seen once. Source material: PBMCs. The receptors here all came from a man between 18 and 29 years old in good health and CMV-seronegative.

The chain uses TRBV28 and TRBJ2-1, with D perhaps TRBD1 (6 bases). This CDR3 is built from 12 residues. V lost 6 bases to trimming and J lost 8 bases, with 11 bases between them. Germline CDR1 is MDHEN and CDR2 is SYDVKM. The CDR3 loop is CASSSGADEQFF. For the CDR3, the DNA is TGTGCCAGCAGCTCAGGGGCGGATGAGCAGTTCTTC.

Of note for this clone: In the same sample, other DNA sequences code for this CDR3. The rearrangement links TRBV18 to TRBJ2-1; weak D call: TRBD1 (5 bases). There are 15 residues in the CDR3. The germline V gene has CDR1 KGHSH and CDR2 LQKENI. V was clipped by 2 bases and J by 0 bases, with 8 bases between them. The CDR3 nucleotides are TGTGCCAGCTCACCAGGGGCGGACTCCTACAATGAGCAGTTCTTC. Amino acid sequence: CASSPGADSYNEQFF.

This clone was counted a single time. J is TRBJ1-5 and V is TRBV27; 10 bases are a match to TRBD1. With 3 bases clipped from V and 5 bases from J, the junction kept 7 bases outside the gene matches. Germline V lookup: CDR1 MNHEY, CDR2 SMNVEV (reference sequence). This CDR3 is 16 amino acids long. CDR3 residues: CASSFGTGEKDQPQHF. The CDR3 bases are TGTGCCAGCAGTTTCGGGACAGGGGAAAAGGATCAGCCCCAGCATTTT.

The V and J genes are TRBV7-2 and TRBJ1-2; tentative D call: TRBD1 (5 bases). CDR1 SGHTA and CDR2 FQGNSA come from the germline V gene. Deletions cut 5 bases from V and 5 bases from J, with 15 bases between. The CDR3 spans 14 residues. This CDR3 reads CASSPRAGEYGYTF. The CDR3 DNA sequence: TGTGCCAGCAGCCCCCGTGCGGGGGAGTATGGCTACACCTTC.

The chain couples TRBV9 to TRBJ2-3; 16 positions agree with TRBD2. The CDR3 runs to 17 residues. The V segment lost 2 bases and the J segment 5 bases; nucleotides outside the gene matches: 5. The germline CDR1 and CDR2 sequences are SGDLS and YYNGEE. The CDR3 sequence is CASSVWGLAGGIDTQYF. The DNA of the CDR3 is TGTGCCAGCAGCGTGTGGGGACTAGCGGGAGGGATAGATACGCAGTATTTT.

CDR3 in DNA: TGCGCCAGCAGCCAAAATATCGCGGGAGGGAGCTCCTACAATGAGCAGTTCTTC. It encodes CASSQNIAGGSSYNEQFF. The J gene is TRBJ2-1, the V gene TRBV4-3; the match to TRBD2 covers 9 bases. The CDR3 covers 18 residues. Germline V gene sequence: CDR1 LGHNA, CDR2 YSLEER. V lost 2 bases and J lost 0; bases outside the gene matches: 8.